This T cell receptor (beta chain) was recorded in a study of blood T cell repertoires in COVID-19 (dated by TCRdb to 2019 to 2021). About the full investigation: Collaborator samples came from the United States, Italy and Spain and covered acute and convalescent phases of COVID-19. The prospective study material was composed of cDNA or gDNA derived from T cells, B-cell-depleted T cells, or PBMCs. Subjects who had been exposed to COVID-19, were actively infected with it, or had recovered from it provided the deeply sampled blood TCRbeta repertoires that made up the dataset. The repertoires were released in a freely available public database meant as a resource for research on the immune response to SARS-CoV-2. Samples were obtained from the ongoing ImmuneRACE study (first 160 participants) and from 1,254 subjects provided by 6 global collaborators. The sample metadata nearly always contained a de-identified subject ID, COVID-19 status, age in years and sex. HLA class I and class II types, where available, came from metadata supplied by the sample provider rather than from assay-based typing. What the study reported, not specific to this receptor: Clinical and demographic metadata were provided uncurated, with the amount varying by source and participant.

Its CDR3 holds 15 amino acids, cysteine through phenylalanine. Only the CDR3 part of the read is kept: 45 bases, read in frame from the first base. Trimming costs V 2 bases and J 0 bases, and their ends lie 10 bases apart. From the germline V gene (reference sequence), CDR1 is SEHNR and CDR2 is FQNEAQ. The collaborating institutions used their own protocols to collect whole blood in K2EDTA tubes. Collaborator samples were shipped for TCRbeta analysis as frozen whole blood, isolated PBMCs, or DNA extracted from either sample type. TCRbeta CDR3 regions were amplified from genomic DNA using the immunoSEQ Assay, a bias-controlled multiplex PCR. Processing in the source paper ran as follows. The number of nucleated cells in each sample was estimated by amplification of reference gene primers within the assay. To quantify the absolute abundance of each unique TCRbeta CDR3 rearrangement, sequence reads were collapsed and filtered. Productive Simpson clonality was computed per sample as the square root of Simpson's diversity index over productive rearrangements. Imported from immuneACCESS, the table was reduced by TCRdb to in-frame sequences with V and J called. These copies leave out some clones; in studies compared against another copy, an unresolved V gene accounts for under half, and the cause of the remainder is not known. V and J calls and clone size follow that table, whereas D and trimming were derived from the DNA. The table for this sample lists approximately 71,000 clones; roughly nine tenths of them were counted only once. The top ten clonotypes cover just over 5% of the sample.

A remark on this clone: The specificity of this receptor is unknown. No much larger clonotype is one base removed from it; base qualities were not supplied.

The chain joins TRBV7-9 to TRBJ2-5; a weak D assignment points to TRBD2 (5 bases agree). This clonotype originated in a woman under 30 with acute or convalescent COVID-19. The sequencing sample was made of peripheral blood. This receptor carries the CDR3 CASSLLPGNQETQYF. In nucleotides, the sequence is TGTGCCAGCAGCTTACTCCCCGGGAACCAAGAGACCCAGTACTTC.